What follows is one T cell receptor beta chain and its context. Its antigen is as yet unknown. The table came from immunoSEQ multiplex PCR; TCRdb's copy has only in-frame clones and leaves some out. Of fewer than 25,000 clones in the sample, 88% were seen once. This sample was taken from a study of T cell clones after liver transplantation. About the research overall: Standard immunosuppression, with no induction, continued until 12-24 months after transplant. Timepoints were pre-transplant, pre-withdrawal, and after withdrawal was completed or failed. Study results and limitations: Conclusions were preliminary, with small, heterogeneous patient groups.

CDR3 size: 15 residues. CDR1 is SGHNT, CDR2 YYREEE, per germline (reference sequence). Between the trimmed V and J ends, which lost 0 bases and 4 bases, there was a span of 13 bases. The chain couples TRBV5-4 to TRBJ1-2; D perhaps matches TRBD1 (5 bases). The source of this sequence is a human donor who received a liver transplant. Sequences were derived from CD8+ T cells from blood, sampled before liver transplant. The CDR3 protein is CASSLAGGTVYGYTF. The CDR3 coding sequence is TGTGCCAGCAGCTTGGCCGGGGGAACGGTCTATGGCTACACCTTC.